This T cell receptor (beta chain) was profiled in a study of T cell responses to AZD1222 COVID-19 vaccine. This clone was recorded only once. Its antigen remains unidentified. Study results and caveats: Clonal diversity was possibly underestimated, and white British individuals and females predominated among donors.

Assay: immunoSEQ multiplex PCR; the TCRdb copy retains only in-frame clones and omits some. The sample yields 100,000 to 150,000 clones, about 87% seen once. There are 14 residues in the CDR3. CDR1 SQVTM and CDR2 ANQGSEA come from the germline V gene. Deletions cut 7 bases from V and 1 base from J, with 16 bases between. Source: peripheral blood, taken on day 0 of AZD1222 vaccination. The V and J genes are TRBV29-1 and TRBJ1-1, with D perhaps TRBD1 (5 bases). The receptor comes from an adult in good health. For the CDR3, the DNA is TGCAGCGCTAACAGTGGGACGCGGAACACTGAAGCTTTCTTT. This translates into CSANSGTRNTEAFF.